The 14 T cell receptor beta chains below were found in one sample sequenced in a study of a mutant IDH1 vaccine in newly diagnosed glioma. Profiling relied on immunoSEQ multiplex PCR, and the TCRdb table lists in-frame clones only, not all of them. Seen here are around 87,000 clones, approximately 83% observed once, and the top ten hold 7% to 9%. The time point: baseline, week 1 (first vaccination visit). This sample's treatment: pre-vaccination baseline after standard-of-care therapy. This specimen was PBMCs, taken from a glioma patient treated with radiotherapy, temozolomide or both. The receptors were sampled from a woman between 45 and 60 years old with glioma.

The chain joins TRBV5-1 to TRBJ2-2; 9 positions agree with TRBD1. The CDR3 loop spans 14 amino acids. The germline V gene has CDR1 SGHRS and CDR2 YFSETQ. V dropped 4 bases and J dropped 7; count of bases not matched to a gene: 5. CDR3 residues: CASSTDRGGGELFF. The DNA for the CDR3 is TGCGCCAGCAGCACGGACAGGGGCGGCGGGGAGCTGTTTTTT.

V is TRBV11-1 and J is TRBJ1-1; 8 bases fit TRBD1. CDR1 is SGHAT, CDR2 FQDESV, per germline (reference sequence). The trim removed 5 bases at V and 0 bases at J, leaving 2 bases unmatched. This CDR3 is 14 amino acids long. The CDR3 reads CASSQGQVNTEAFF. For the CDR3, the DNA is TGTGCCAGCAGCCAGGGACAGGTGAACACTGAAGCTTTCTTT.

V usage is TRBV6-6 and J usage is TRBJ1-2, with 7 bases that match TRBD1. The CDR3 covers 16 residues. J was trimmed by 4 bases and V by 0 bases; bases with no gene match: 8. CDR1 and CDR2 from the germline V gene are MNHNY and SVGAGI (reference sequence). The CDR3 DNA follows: TGTGCCAGCAGTTACTCCGCGCCAGGGGGAGGCTATGGCTACACCTTC. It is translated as CASSYSAPGGGYGYTF.

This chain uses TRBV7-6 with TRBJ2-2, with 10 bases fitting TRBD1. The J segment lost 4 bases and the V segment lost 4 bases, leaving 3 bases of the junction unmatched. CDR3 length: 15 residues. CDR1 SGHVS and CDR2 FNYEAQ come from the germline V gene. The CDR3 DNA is TGTGCCAGCAGCTACGGACAGGGGGTCACCGGGGAGCTGTTTTTT. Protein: CASSYGQGVTGELFF.

CDR3 sequence (DNA): TGCGCCAGCAGCTTGTTCGGGGAAGCCTCCTACGAGCAGTACTTC. This codes for CASSLFGEASYEQYF. This sequence joins TRBV5-1 and TRBJ2-7, with D possibly being TRBD2 (5 bases). Germline V gene sequence: CDR1 SGHRS, CDR2 YFSETQ. Trimming removed 1 base from V and 0 bases from J, with 11 bases in between. The CDR3 extends over 15 amino acids.

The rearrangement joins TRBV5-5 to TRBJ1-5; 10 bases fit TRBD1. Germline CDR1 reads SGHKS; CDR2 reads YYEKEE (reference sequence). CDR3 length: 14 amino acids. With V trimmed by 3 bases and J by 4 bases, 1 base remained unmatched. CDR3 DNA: TGTGCCAGCAGCTGGACAGGGGGAAATCAGCCCCAGCATTTT. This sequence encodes CASSWTGGNQPQHF. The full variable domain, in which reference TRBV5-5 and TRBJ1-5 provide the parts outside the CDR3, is DAGVTQSPTHLIKTRGQQVTLRCSPISGHKSVSWYQQVLGQGPQFIFQYYEKEERGRGNFPDRFSARQFPNYSSELNVNALLLGDSALYLCASSWTGGNQPQHFGDGTRLSIL.

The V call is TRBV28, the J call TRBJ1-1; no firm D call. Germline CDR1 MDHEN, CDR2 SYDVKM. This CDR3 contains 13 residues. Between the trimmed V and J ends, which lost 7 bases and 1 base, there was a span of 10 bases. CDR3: CASILPGNTEAFF. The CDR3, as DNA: TGTGCCAGCATTCTCCCGGGGAACACTGAAGCTTTCTTT.

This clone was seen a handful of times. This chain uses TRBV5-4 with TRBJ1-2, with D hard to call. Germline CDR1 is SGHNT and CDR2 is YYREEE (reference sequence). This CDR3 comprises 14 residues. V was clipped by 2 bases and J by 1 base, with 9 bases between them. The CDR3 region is CASSLREFNYGYTF. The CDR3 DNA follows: TGTGCCAGCAGCTTAAGGGAATTTAACTATGGCTACACCTTC.

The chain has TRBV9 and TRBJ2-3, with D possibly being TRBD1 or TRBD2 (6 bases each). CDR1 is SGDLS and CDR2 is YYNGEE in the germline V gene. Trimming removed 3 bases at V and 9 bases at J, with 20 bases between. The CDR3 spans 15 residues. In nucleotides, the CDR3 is TGTGCCAGCAGCGAGGCAGCCGGGGGCAAGGACACGCAGTATTTT. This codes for CASSEAAGGKDTQYF.

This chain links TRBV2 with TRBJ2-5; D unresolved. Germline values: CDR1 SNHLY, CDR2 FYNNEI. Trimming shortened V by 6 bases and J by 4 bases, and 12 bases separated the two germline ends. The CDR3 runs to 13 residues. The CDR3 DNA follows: TGTGCCAGCAGCTCGGGTAGCACAGAGACCCAGTACTTC. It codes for CASSSGSTETQYF.

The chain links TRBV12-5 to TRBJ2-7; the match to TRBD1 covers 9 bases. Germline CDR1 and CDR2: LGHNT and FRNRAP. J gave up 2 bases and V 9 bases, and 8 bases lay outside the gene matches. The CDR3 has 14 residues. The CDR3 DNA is TGTGCTAGCCGGGGACAGGGCCGTACCTACGAGCAGTACTTC. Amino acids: CASRGQGRTYEQYF.

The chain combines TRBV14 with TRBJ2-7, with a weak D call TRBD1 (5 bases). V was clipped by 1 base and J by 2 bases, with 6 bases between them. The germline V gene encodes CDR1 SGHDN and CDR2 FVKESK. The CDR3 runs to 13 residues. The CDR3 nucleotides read TGTGCCAGCAGCCAAGGGACACCCTACGAGCAGTACTTC. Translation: CASSQGTPYEQYF.

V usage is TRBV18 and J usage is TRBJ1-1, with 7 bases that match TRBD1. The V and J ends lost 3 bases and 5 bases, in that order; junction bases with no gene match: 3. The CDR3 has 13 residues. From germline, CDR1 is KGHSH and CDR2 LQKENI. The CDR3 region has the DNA TGTGCCAGCTCACCGTCCAGGGGGACTGAAGCTTTCTTT. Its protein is CASSPSRGTEAFF.

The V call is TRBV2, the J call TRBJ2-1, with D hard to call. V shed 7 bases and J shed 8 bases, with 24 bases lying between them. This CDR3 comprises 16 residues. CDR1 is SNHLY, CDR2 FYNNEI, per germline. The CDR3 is CASKLMGSVPGYEQFF. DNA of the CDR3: TGTGCCAGCAAACTTATGGGATCCGTCCCGGGCTATGAGCAGTTCTTC.